The clone carrying this T cell receptor (beta chain) was counted at least ten times. Trimming took 0 bases from V and 6 from J, leaving 8 bases between them. The CDR3 sequence is 14 residues long. CDR1 and CDR2 (germline): LNHNV, YYDKDF (reference sequence). The record originates from a study of cytotoxic CD8 clonotypes in ibrutinib-treated CLL. Generated by immunoSEQ multiplex PCR, the TCRdb table keeps only in-frame clones and is missing some. The sample has hundreds of thousands of clones, approximately 67% seen once. The sample was PBMCs, taken after 36 months of ibrutinib treatment. This sequence originates from a human donor with chronic lymphocytic leukemia. The rearrangement joins TRBV15 to TRBJ2-2, with D unclear. CDR3 region: CATSRDPAAGELFF. As DNA, the CDR3 is TGTGCCACCAGCAGAGATCCAGCCGCCGGGGAGCTGTTTTTT.